The 30 T cell receptor beta chains given below trace back to one sample, sequenced in a study of blood T cell repertoires in COVID-19. The repertoire was sequenced with immunoSEQ multiplex PCR; TCRdb's copy has only in-frame clones and lacks some. Altogether 450,000 or so clones are present, about 91% being singletons, with the ten largest covering around 0.9%. Sequences were obtained from peripheral blood. These receptors all come from a man aged 18 to 30 with COVID-19, enrolled during active disease.

This clone was recorded once. The chain uses TRBV10-2 and TRBJ2-1; TRBD2 is a possible D gene (6 bases). The length of the CDR3 is 13 residues. The V gene's germline CDR1 is WSHSY and CDR2 SAAADI. V was clipped by 0 bases and J by 15 bases, with 15 bases between them. CDR3 DNA sequence: TGCGCCAGCAGTGAGTCTTCCGGACTATCGCGGTTCTTC. Residues: CASSESSGLSRFF.

Concerning this clone: At one boundary the junction diverges from the germline segment, which might be a read error. The chain is built from TRBV7-8 and TRBJ2-4; no reliable D call. The germline CDR1 and CDR2 sequences are SGHVS and FQNEAQ. The CDR3 is 12 amino acids. For the CDR3, the DNA is TGTGCCAGCAGCATAGCAGCGCACATTCAGTACTTC. It yields the protein CASSIAAHIQYF.

This chain joins TRBV11-2 and TRBJ1-5; perhaps TRBD1 as D (5 bases). The V gene's germline CDR1 is SGHAT and CDR2 FQNNGV. Trimming took off 5 bases at V and 0 bases at J, with 11 bases between the two ends. This CDR3 has 15 amino acids. The CDR3 nucleotides are TGTGCCAGCAGCGCCGACAGTTATAGCAATCAGCCCCAGCATTTT. This translates into CASSADSYSNQPQHF.

V and J are TRBV19 and TRBJ2-4; D not certain. Germline CDR1 reads LNHDA; CDR2 reads SQIVND (reference sequence). V lost 2 bases, J lost 0 bases, and 14 bases lay in between. The CDR3 contains 17 residues. The CDR3 here is CASSISAAVLAKNIQYF. The CDR3 bases are TGTGCCAGTAGTATATCGGCGGCAGTGCTAGCCAAAAACATTCAGTACTTC. The full variable domain, its missing parts supplied by reference TRBV19 and TRBJ2-4, is DGGITQSPKYLFRKEGQNVTLSCEQNLNHDAMYWYRQDPGQGLRLIYYSQIVNDFQKGDIAEGYSVSREKKESFPLTVTSAQKNPTAFYLCASSISAAVLAKNIQYFGAGTRLSVL.

A single count supports this clone. CDR3 in DNA: TGTGCCAGCAGCCCGCGACAGGCGTCTAATGAAAAACTGTTTTTT. Translation: CASSPRQASNEKLFF. This sequence joins TRBV7-9 and TRBJ1-4; maybe TRBD1 (6 bases). V was pared by 5 bases and J by 3 bases, with 13 bases between. The CDR3 is 15 residues long. Germline lookup yields CDR1 SEHNR and CDR2 FQNEAQ (reference sequence).

The rearrangement uses TRBV19 and TRBJ2-2; possible D gene TRBD2, 6 bases. V was pared by 8 bases and J by 4 bases, with 11 bases between. Germline V CDR1 and CDR2: LNHDA, SQIVND (reference sequence). CDR3 size: 13 residues. The CDR3 region is CASSGLPTGELFF. DNA of the CDR3: TGTGCCAGTTCGGGACTGCCCACCGGGGAGCTGTTTTTT.

The chain employs TRBV2 and TRBJ2-3, with a weak D call TRBD1 (5 bases). The CDR3 consists of 15 residues. V lost 3 bases, J lost 1 base, and 11 bases lay in between. Germline CDR1 SNHLY, CDR2 FYNNEI. CDR3 DNA sequence: TGTGCCAGCAGTGAGCCAGGGCATCGCACAGATACGCAGTATTTT. It encodes CASSEPGHRTDTQYF.

The chain carries TRBV4-2 and TRBJ2-4; 7 bases are a match to TRBD1. The CDR3 is 12 amino acids. Germline V CDR1 and CDR2: LGHNA, YNFKEQ. The ends lost 10 bases at V and 8 bases at J; junction bases unmatched: 8. The CDR3 is CATRGLGDIQYF. CDR3 bases: TGTGCCACTAGGGGGCTGGGTGACATTCAGTACTTC.

This clone has a handful of counts. This sequence joins TRBV5-4 and TRBJ2-7, with 10 bases fitting TRBD2. The junction had 8 bases not matched to a gene; V was cut back by 4 bases and J by 4 bases. Germline V gene data show CDR1 as SGHNT and CDR2 as YYREEE (reference sequence). This CDR3 is 15 amino acids long. This CDR3 is CASSLLAGGLYEQYF. CDR3 coding DNA: TGTGCCAGCAGCCTGTTAGCGGGAGGATTGTACGAGCAGTACTTC.

In the case of this clone: The sample carries other DNA sequences with the same CDR3. This rearrangement joins TRBV4-1 to TRBJ2-7; 7 bases fit TRBD1. V dropped 1 base and J dropped 1; count of bases not matched to a gene: 1. The CDR3 is 14 amino acids. Germline CDR1 reads MGHRA; CDR2 reads YSYEKL. Written as DNA, the CDR3 is TGCGCCAGCAGCCAAGGGGACAGATCCTACGAGCAGTACTTC. It yields the protein CASSQGDRSYEQYF.

V is TRBV6-6 and J is TRBJ2-5; 10 bases map to TRBD2. The CDR3 covers 14 residues. The V gene's germline CDR1 is MNHNY and CDR2 SVGAGI (reference sequence). Trimming at V came to 10 bases and at J to 3 bases, leaving 8 bases not matched to a gene. The CDR3 spells CATQRGGHEETQYF. Here the CDR3 DNA reads TGTGCCACCCAGCGGGGGGGCCATGAAGAGACCCAGTACTTC.

This clone was recorded only once. This chain connects TRBV6-5 to TRBJ2-1, with TRBD2 matching 8 bases. Germline assignment: CDR1 MNHEY and CDR2 SVGAGI. Trimming took 6 bases from V and 4 from J; bases not matched to a gene: 8. The CDR3 is 15 amino acids. CDR3 residues: CASRRASGSYNEQFF. The CDR3 DNA reads TGTGCCAGCAGGCGCGCCAGCGGGAGTTACAATGAGCAGTTCTTC.

V usage is TRBV5-1 and J usage is TRBJ2-5; D is unresolved. V lost 0 bases to trimming and J lost 3 bases, with 6 bases between them. Germline assignment: CDR1 SGHRS and CDR2 YFSETQ. CDR3 length: 13 amino acids. CDR3 in amino acids: CASSLGRKETQYF. CDR3 DNA: TGCGCCAGCAGCTTGGGGCGGAAAGAGACCCAGTACTTC. Full variable domain (rest looked up from reference TRBV5-1 and TRBJ2-5): KAGVTQTPRYLIKTRGQQVTLSCSPISGHRSVSWYQQTPGQGLQFLFEYFSETQRNKGNFPGRFSGRQFSNSRSEMNVSTLELGDSALYLCASSLGRKETQYFGPGTRLLVL.

V gene TRBV5-1 combines with J gene TRBJ1-2; TRBD1 matches at 7 bases. Germline lookup yields CDR1 SGHRS and CDR2 YFSETQ. The CDR3 spans 17 residues. J lost 4 bases, V lost 0 bases, and 12 bases had no gene match. Written as DNA, the CDR3 is TGCGCCAGCAGCTTGGCCGCGGCGACAGGGCTAGGCTATGGCTACACCTTC. As protein: CASSLAAATGLGYGYTF.

The CDR3 nucleotides read TGTGCCAGTAGTATAGCGCGGACAGGGGGGGTTAACTATGGCTACACCTTC. This translates into CASSIARTGGVNYGYTF. The chain links TRBV19 to TRBJ1-2; 10 bases map to TRBD1. This CDR3 has 17 amino acids. The V segment lost 1 base and the J segment 1 base; nucleotides outside the gene matches: 6. CDR1 and CDR2 (germline): LNHDA, SQIVND (reference sequence). Full variable domain (rest looked up from reference TRBV19 and TRBJ1-2): DGGITQSPKYLFRKEGQNVTLSCEQNLNHDAMYWYRQDPGQGLRLIYYSQIVNDFQKGDIAEGYSVSREKKESFPLTVTSAQKNPTAFYLCASSIARTGGVNYGYTFGSGTRLTVV.

This chain uses TRBV19 with TRBJ2-3; tentative D call: TRBD1 (5 bases). The CDR3 covers 14 residues. Germline V CDR1 and CDR2: LNHDA, SQIVND (reference sequence). Trimming shortened V by 6 bases and J by 6 bases, and 16 bases separated the two germline ends. This chain's CDR3 is CASRAIGADDTQYF. Here the CDR3 DNA reads TGTGCCAGTAGGGCGATTGGGGCGGACGATACGCAGTATTTT.

The chain recombines TRBV27 with TRBJ2-7; the D gene is possibly TRBD2 (6 bases). V lost 7 bases, J lost 1 base, and 14 bases lay in between. The CDR3 is 14 amino acids. Germline-derived CDR1 and CDR2 are MNHEY and SMNVEV (reference sequence). Here the CDR3 DNA reads TGTGCCAGCAATAGCGGAACTACTTCCTACGAGCAGTACTTC. It encodes CASNSGTTSYEQYF.

The genes are TRBV3-1 (or the pseudogene TRBV3-2) and TRBJ2-1; D is uncertain. Germline V CDR1 and CDR2: LGHDT, YNNKEL (reference sequence). The V gene lost 1 base and the J gene lost 12 bases, with 10 bases spanning the gap. The CDR3 totals 12 residues. Here the CDR3 DNA reads TGTGCCAGCAGCCAAGGCCCTGGCGGGCAGTTCTTC. The encoded protein is CASSQGPGGQFF.

The chain couples TRBV18 to TRBJ2-3, with 10 bases lining up with TRBD2. Germline V gene data show CDR1 as KGHSH and CDR2 as LQKENI. The CDR3 is 17 residues long. Trimming took 2 bases from V and 0 from J; bases not matched to a gene: 5. CDR3 nucleotide sequence: TGTGCCAGCTCACCAGCGCCTAGCGGGGGTAGCACAGATACGCAGTATTTT. It translates to CASSPAPSGGSTDTQYF.

As DNA, the CDR3 is TGTGCCAGCAGTGTTGCGGGACGCCCAGATACGCAGTATTTT. Its translation is CASSVAGRPDTQYF. The chain has TRBV28 and TRBJ2-3; TRBD2 is a possible D gene (6 bases). V shed 5 bases and J shed 4 bases, with 13 bases lying between them. This CDR3 has 14 residues. Per germline, CDR1 MDHEN and CDR2 SYDVKM. Full variable domain (rest looked up from reference TRBV28 and TRBJ2-3): DVKVTQSSRYLVKRTGEKVFLECVQDMDHENMFWYRQDPGLGLRLIYFSYDVKMKEKGDIPEGYSVSREKKERFSLILESASTNQTSMYLCASSVAGRPDTQYFGPGTRLTVL.

V gene TRBV6-5 combines with J gene TRBJ1-2; 7 bases agree with TRBD1. Losses at the gene ends were 2 bases for V and 8 bases for J; bases not matched to a gene: 8. Germline CDR1 MNHEY, CDR2 SVGAGI. The CDR3 extends over 14 amino acids. CDR3 nucleotide sequence: TGTGCCAGCAGTTACGAAGAGGGGGCGAGCGGCTACACCTTC. It codes for CASSYEEGASGYTF.

The J gene is TRBJ2-5, the V gene TRBV3-1 (or the pseudogene TRBV3-2); 7 positions match TRBD2. V was clipped by 4 bases and J by 0 bases; unmatched bases: 11. Germline V gene sequence: CDR1 LGHDT, CDR2 YNNKEL (reference sequence). The CDR3 runs to 17 residues. CDR3 amino acids: CASSPSKASGDQETQYF. The DNA for the CDR3 is TGTGCCAGCAGCCCGAGTAAGGCTAGCGGAGACCAAGAGACCCAGTACTTC.

The chain recombines TRBV19 with TRBJ1-1, with 7 positions matching TRBD1. V lost 6 bases, J lost 0 bases, and 4 bases stayed unmatched. The length of the CDR3 is 14 residues. CDR1 and CDR2 (germline): LNHDA, SQIVND (reference sequence). CDR3 sequence: CASSKTGLNTEAFF. The CDR3 DNA is TGTGCCAGTAGCAAGACAGGGCTGAACACTGAAGCTTTCTTT.

J is TRBJ1-1 and V is TRBV29-1, with 8 bases identical to TRBD1. The V segment lost 4 bases and the J segment 4 bases; nucleotides outside the gene matches: 5. The CDR3 is 13 amino acids. Germline V gene sequence: CDR1 SQVTM, CDR2 ANQGSEA. The CDR3 here is CSVVLQGGTEAFF. CDR3 DNA sequence: TGCAGCGTTGTGTTACAGGGGGGCACTGAAGCTTTCTTT. The full variable domain, completed using reference TRBV29-1 and TRBJ1-1, is SAVISQKPSRDICQRGTSLTIQCQVDSQVTMMFWYRQQPGQSLTLIATANQGSEATYESGFVIDKFPISRPNLTFSTLTVSNMSPEDSSIYLCSVVLQGGTEAFFGQGTRLTVV.

The CDR3 region has the DNA TGTGCCAGCAGCACCCCGGACACCGGCCTAGAGGTAGCCAAAAACATTCAGTACTTC. This codes for CASSTPDTGLEVAKNIQYF. The chain uses TRBV21-1 and TRBJ2-4; TRBD1 was called by the table and not checked on the DNA. TRBV21-1 is deemed a pseudogene. The CDR3 has 19 residues.

The chain couples TRBV6-5 to TRBJ2-2; TRBD2 agrees at 9 bases. Unmatched junction bases numbered 6, after V lost 8 bases and J lost 8 bases. Per the germline V gene, CDR1 is MNHEY and CDR2 is SVGAGI. The CDR3 totals 13 residues. CDR3: CASSSGTLGELFF. The CDR3 coding sequence is TGTGCCAGCTCTAGCGGGACATTAGGGGAGCTGTTTTTT.

The rearrangement links TRBV5-6 to TRBJ1-1; no reliable D call. CDR3 length: 13 residues. From germline, CDR1 is SGHDT and CDR2 YYEEEE. V dropped 2 bases and J dropped 5 bases, with 10 bases sitting between them. CDR3 region: CASSFLPGTEAFF. CDR3 in DNA: TGTGCCAGCAGCTTCCTGCCGGGAACTGAAGCTTTCTTT.

This clone was seen just once. The chain combines TRBV6-5 with TRBJ2-2, with 8 bases fitting TRBD2. This CDR3 has 15 amino acids. Trimming removed 4 bases from V and 5 bases from J; junction bases left unmatched: 6. The germline gives CDR1 MNHEY, CDR2 SVGAGI. This CDR3 reads CASSLRTSRTGELFF. CDR3 sequence (DNA): TGTGCCAGCAGTTTAAGGACTAGCAGAACCGGGGAGCTGTTTTTT.

V is TRBV2 and J is TRBJ1-2; TRBD1 agrees at 7 bases. V lost 4 bases, J lost 4 bases, and 6 bases stayed unmatched. This CDR3 comprises 14 residues. Germline CDR1 and CDR2: SNHLY and FYNNEI. CDR3 DNA: TGTGCCAGCAGTGTTCGGACAGGAACCTATGGCTACACCTTC. It specifies CASSVRTGTYGYTF. Using reference TRBV2 and TRBJ1-2 for the parts outside the CDR3, the full variable domain is EPEVTQTPSHQVTQMGQEVILRCVPISNHLYFYWYRQILGQKVEFLVSFYNNEISEKSEIFDDQFSVERPDGSNFTLKIRSTKLEDSAMYFCASSVRTGTYGYTFGSGTRLTVV.

This chain connects TRBV7-9 to TRBJ2-1, with 10 bases identical to TRBD2. V lost 1 base and J lost 7; bases outside the gene matches: 7. Germline CDR1 is SEHNR and CDR2 is FQNEAQ (reference sequence). The CDR3 runs 16 residues. CDR3 nucleotide sequence: TGTGCCAGCAGCTTAGGTCCTAGCGGGGGAGTAAATGAGCAGTTCTTC. The encoded protein is CASSLGPSGGVNEQFF.